This entry concerns a single T cell receptor beta chain. These data come from a study of blood T cell repertoires in COVID-19. Study information: T cells, B-cell-depleted T cells, or PBMCs provided the cDNA or gDNA that served as material.

Original analysis: Reference gene primer amplification gave nucleated cell count estimates. Sequenced by immunoSEQ multiplex PCR; TCRdb stores in-frame clones only, minus some. V, J and clone size derive from that table, while D and trimming were established from the DNA sequence. The sample lists about 9,000 clones, about 88% occurring once. Germline CDR1 and CDR2: LGHDT and YNNKEL (reference sequence). V lost 4 bases to trimming and J lost 0 bases, with 12 bases between them. This CDR3 region has 15 residues. V and J are TRBV3-1 (or the pseudogene TRBV3-2) and TRBJ1-2; TRBD1 might be the D (5 bases). This TCR was recovered from a human donor with active COVID-19. The donor label of this sample is uncertain. Source material: peripheral blood. CDR3 DNA: TGTGCCAGCAGCCGGGGTGTGGGGCCTAACTATGGCTACACCTTC. Amino acid sequence: CASSRGVGPNYGYTF.